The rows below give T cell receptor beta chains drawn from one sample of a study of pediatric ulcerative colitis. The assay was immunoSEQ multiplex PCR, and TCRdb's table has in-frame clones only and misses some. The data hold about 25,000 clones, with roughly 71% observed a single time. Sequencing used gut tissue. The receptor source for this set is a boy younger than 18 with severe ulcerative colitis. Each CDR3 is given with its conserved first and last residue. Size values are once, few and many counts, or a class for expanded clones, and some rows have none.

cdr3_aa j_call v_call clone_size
CASSPNQPGWEQYF TRBJ2-7 TRBV18 .
CASSQPQGDLYNEQFF TRBJ2-1 TRBV27 .
CASRLDFYGYTF TRBJ1-2 TRBV2 few
CASSLAGQRPSSDTQYF TRBJ2-3 TRBV5-4 .
CAGNKRDRGFYEQYF TRBJ2-7 TRBV6-9 few
CASSFEGRTETQYF TRBJ2-5 TRBV11-2 few
CASSLGIGETQYF TRBJ2-5 TRBV7-9 .
CSVAGGPNTEAFF TRBJ1-1 TRBV29-1 .
CASSLEGPNTEAFF TRBJ1-1 TRBV11-2 .
CASGLASGSLYEQFF TRBJ2-1 TRBV12-5 .
CASSLGRPVTDTQYF TRBJ2-3 TRBV7-2 .
CASSSRDREDNSPLHF TRBJ1-6 TRBV5-1 .
CASSPRTDSSGANVLTF TRBJ2-6 TRBV5-1 .
CASGPGQGLTGELFF TRBJ2-2 TRBV12-5 .
CASSPHSGNTIYF TRBJ1-3 TRBV19 .
CASSLGSRSGNEQFF TRBJ2-1 TRBV7-6 few
CASSLWGSSTDTQYF TRBJ2-3 TRBV7-3 once
CASSGAGDYNEQFF TRBJ2-1 TRBV6-4 .
CSASLGGVQFF TRBJ2-1 TRBV20-1 .
CASSQHKYPYEQYF TRBJ2-7 TRBV6-5 .
CASRPGLAGPYEQYF TRBJ2-7 TRBV6-5 .
CASSSSRDIINQYF TRBJ2-7 TRBV6-5 .
CASSAGALETQYF TRBJ2-5 TRBV19 .
CASSKGLPLETQYF TRBJ2-5 TRBV6-5 .
CASSRAVLANTIYF TRBJ1-3 TRBV11-2 once
CASSTLRDWNEQFF TRBJ2-1 TRBV19 .
CSVEPDRLATNYNEQFF TRBJ2-1 TRBV29-1 few
CASSLPGNQPQHF TRBJ1-5 TRBV7-8 few
CASSYTSSGRGETQYF TRBJ2-5 TRBV28 .
CASSLVPSGGSSYEQYF TRBJ2-7 TRBV5-1 .
CASSLWGTVNTEAFF TRBJ1-1 TRBV27 .
CASSSGQANTEAFF TRBJ1-1 TRBV5-1 .
CASSYRQGAGEQYF TRBJ2-7 TRBV27 .
CASSQERQSPYEQYF TRBJ2-7 TRBV4-3 .
CASSQGPSYEQYF TRBJ2-7 TRBV4-3 .
CASKGQGGTEAFF TRBJ1-1 TRBV2 .
CASSPPLRSYEQYF TRBJ2-7 TRBV18 .
CSVEVWGPGGETQYF TRBJ2-5 TRBV29-1 few
CASRPSALRGWGVIGELFF TRBJ2-2 TRBV12-2 .
CASRTSGRGDTQYF TRBJ2-3 TRBV6-6 .
CSVVVPAGELFF TRBJ2-2 TRBV29-1 .
CASSSSGAYTEAFF TRBJ1-1 TRBV11-2 .
CASSPASGFFEQYF TRBJ2-7 TRBV5-1 .
CASSLDAWPGEQYF TRBJ2-7 TRBV7-2 few
CATCLRDNSPLHF TRBJ1-6 TRBV6-1 .
CASTDKGRGYTF TRBJ1-2 TRBV6-1 once
CASLLAGPSTDTQYF TRBJ2-3 TRBV6-6 .
CASSLAGGDYGYTF TRBJ1-2 TRBV6-5 .
CASSLAEWGTDTQYF TRBJ2-3 TRBV6-5 .
CASNPRGLRSAANYGYTF TRBJ1-2 TRBV19 .
CASSSQVSGNTIYF TRBJ1-3 TRBV7-2 .
CASSPGLITGELFF TRBJ2-2 TRBV27 .
CASTFGGGVYEQYF TRBJ2-7 TRBV6-1 .
CASKADAEETQYF TRBJ2-5 TRBV19 .
CASSSGLDRFGSAYNEQFF TRBJ2-1 TRBV5-1 .